This T cell receptor beta chain appears in the sequencing data of a study of post-analysis software for immune sequencing data. TCR beta cDNA libraries had unique molecular identifiers. TCRdb recomputed calls from the PCR reads with MiXCR, one row per CDR3 protein. This table has fewer than 700,000 distinct CDR3 sequences, 44% appearing once. CDR3 length: 15 residues. Trimming removed 4 bases from V and 1 base from J, with 15 bases in between. The V gene's germline CDR1 is SQVTM and CDR2 ANQGSEA. Whole-study findings and limits: Roughly 5 TRBV segments (TRBV5-6, TRBV5-1 and TRBV20-1 among them) occurred more frequently in patients than in controls.

With respect to this clonotype: The antigen remains unidentified.

This chain connects TRBV29-1 to TRBJ2-3, with D perhaps TRBD2 (6 bases). This TCR derives from a girl aged 10-17 years with multiple sclerosis. The sample consisted of blood. The CDR3 is CSVGRGGGGTDTQYF. In DNA form, the CDR3 reads TGCAGCGTTGGCCGCGGAGGCGGGGGCACAGATACGCAGTATTTT.